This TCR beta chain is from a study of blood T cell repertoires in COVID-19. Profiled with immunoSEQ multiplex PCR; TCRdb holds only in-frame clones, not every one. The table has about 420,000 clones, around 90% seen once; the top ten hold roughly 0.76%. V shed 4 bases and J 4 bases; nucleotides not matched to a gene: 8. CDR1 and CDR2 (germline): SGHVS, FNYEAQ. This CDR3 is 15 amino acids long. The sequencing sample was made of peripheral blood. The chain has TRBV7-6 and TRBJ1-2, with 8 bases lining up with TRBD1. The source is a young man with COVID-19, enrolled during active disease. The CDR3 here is CASSSGTGQIYGYTF. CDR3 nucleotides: TGTGCCAGCAGCTCCGGGACAGGCCAAATCTATGGCTACACCTTC.